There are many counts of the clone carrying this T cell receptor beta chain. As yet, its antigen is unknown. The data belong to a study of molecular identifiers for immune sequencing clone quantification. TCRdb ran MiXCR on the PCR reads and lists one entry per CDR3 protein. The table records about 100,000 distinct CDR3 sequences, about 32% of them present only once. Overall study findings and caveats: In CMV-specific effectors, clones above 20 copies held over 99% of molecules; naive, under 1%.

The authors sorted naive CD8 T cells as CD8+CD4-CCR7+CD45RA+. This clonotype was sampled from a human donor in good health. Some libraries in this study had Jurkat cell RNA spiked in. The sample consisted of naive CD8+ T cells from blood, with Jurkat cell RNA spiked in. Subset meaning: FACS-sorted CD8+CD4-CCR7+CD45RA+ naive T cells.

DNA of the CDR3: TGTGCCAGCAGTTCCTTCAGGGGGCGCCGGGAGACCCAGTACTTC. Its translation is CASSSFRGRRETQYF. V is TRBV28 and J is TRBJ2-5; TRBD1 matches at 8 bases. CDR3 length: 15 residues. CDR1 and CDR2 from the germline V gene are MDHEN and SYDVKM. V was clipped by 4 bases and J by 5 bases; unmatched bases: 9.